Below, 5 T cell receptor beta chains from the same sample are listed, as sequenced in a study of blood T cell repertoires in COVID-19. Data came from immunoSEQ multiplex PCR; TCRdb stores just in-frame clones and leaves some out. The table lists around 700,000 clones, about nine tenths of them singletons, with over 0.2% in the top ten. Sequences were obtained from peripheral blood. Receptors were obtained from a woman aged 18 to 35 with acute or convalescent COVID-19.

The V and J genes are TRBV11-2 and TRBJ2-3, with 7 bases aligning to TRBD2. Per germline, CDR1 SGHAT and CDR2 FQNNGV. After removal of 2 bases from V and 2 bases from J, the junction contained 10 bases not matched to a gene. The CDR3 consists of 17 residues. This chain's CDR3 is CASSLMPGREITDTQYF. The DNA of the CDR3 is TGTGCCAGCAGCTTAATGCCGGGGCGGGAGATCACAGATACGCAGTATTTT.

The chain recombines TRBV29-1 with TRBJ2-1; D is ambiguous. The CDR3 runs to 13 residues. Trimming cost V 6 bases and J 7 bases, with 16 bases left between them. Per the germline V gene, CDR1 is SQVTM and CDR2 is ANQGSEA. CDR3 DNA sequence: TGCAGCGTCCCAATTCCCCAGAGGAATGAGCAGTTCTTC. Translation: CSVPIPQRNEQFF.

This clone is a singleton in its sample. V and J are TRBV20-1 and TRBJ1-2; 11 positions match TRBD1. The CDR3 length is 11 residues. Germline V lookup: CDR1 DFQATT, CDR2 SNEGSKA (reference sequence). The V segment lost 6 bases and the J segment 14 bases; nucleotides outside the gene matches: 8. The CDR3 DNA reads as TGCAGTGCGGACGGACAGGGGGCGGGTACCTTC. Residues: CSADGQGAGTF.

The chain recombines TRBV2 with TRBJ2-4, with TRBD1 as a possible D gene (6 bases). The CDR3 length is 17 residues. Trimming stripped 5 bases from V and 0 bases from J, with 17 bases between. Per germline, CDR1 SNHLY and CDR2 FYNNEI. The CDR3 sequence: CASSLKQGPLAKNIQYF. As DNA, the CDR3 is TGTGCCAGCAGTTTAAAACAGGGACCTCTAGCCAAAAACATTCAGTACTTC.

The chain uses TRBV7-2 and TRBJ1-6, with a possible D match to TRBD1 (6 bases). The CDR3 is made up of 14 amino acids. The germline gives CDR1 SGHTA, CDR2 FQGNSA. V was trimmed by 5 bases and J by 8 bases, leaving 13 bases between them. CDR3 in DNA: TGTGCCAGCAGCCGGGGACACGGGGATTCACCCCTCCACTTT. Encoded protein: CASSRGHGDSPLHF.